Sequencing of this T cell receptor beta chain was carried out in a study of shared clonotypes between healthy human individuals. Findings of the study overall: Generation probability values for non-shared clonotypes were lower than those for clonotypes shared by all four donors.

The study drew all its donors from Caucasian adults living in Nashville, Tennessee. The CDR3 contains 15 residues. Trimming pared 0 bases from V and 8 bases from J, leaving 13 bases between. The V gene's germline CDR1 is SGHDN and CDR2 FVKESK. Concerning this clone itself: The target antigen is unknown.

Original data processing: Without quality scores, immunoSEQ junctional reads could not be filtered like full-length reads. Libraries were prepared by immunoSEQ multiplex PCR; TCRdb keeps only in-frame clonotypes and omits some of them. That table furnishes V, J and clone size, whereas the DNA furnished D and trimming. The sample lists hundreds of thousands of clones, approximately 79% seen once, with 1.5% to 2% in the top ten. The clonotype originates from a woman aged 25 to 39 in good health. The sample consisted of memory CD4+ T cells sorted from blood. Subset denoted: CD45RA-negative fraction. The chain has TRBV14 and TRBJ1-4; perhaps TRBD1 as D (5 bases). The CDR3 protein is CASSQDLLGDEKLFF. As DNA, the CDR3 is TGTGCCAGCAGCCAAGATCTTCTTGGGGACGAAAAACTGTTTTTT.